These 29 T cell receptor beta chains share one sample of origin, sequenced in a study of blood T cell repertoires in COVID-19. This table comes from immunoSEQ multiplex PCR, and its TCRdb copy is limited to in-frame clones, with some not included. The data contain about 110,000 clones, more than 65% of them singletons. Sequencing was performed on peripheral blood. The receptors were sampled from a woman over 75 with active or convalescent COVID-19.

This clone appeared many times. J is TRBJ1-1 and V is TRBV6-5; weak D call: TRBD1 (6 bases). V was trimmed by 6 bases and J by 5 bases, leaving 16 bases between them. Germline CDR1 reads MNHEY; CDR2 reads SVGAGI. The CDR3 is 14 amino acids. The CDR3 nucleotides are TGTGCCAGCAGCCAAAGACAGGTTTTAACTGAAGCTTTCTTT. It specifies CASSQRQVLTEAFF.

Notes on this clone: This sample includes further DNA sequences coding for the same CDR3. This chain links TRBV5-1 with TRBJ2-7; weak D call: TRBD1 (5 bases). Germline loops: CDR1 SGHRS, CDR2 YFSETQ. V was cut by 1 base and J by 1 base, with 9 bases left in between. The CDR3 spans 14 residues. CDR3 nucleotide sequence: TGCGCCAGCAGCTTGCAGGGCTCATCCTACGAGCAGTACTTC. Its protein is CASSLQGSSYEQYF.

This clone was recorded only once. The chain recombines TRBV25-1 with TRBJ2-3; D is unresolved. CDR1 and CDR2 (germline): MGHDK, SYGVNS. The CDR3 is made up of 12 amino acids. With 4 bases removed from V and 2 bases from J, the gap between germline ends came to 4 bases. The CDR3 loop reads CASSALTDTQYF. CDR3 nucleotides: TGTGCCAGCAGTGCACTCACAGATACGCAGTATTTT.

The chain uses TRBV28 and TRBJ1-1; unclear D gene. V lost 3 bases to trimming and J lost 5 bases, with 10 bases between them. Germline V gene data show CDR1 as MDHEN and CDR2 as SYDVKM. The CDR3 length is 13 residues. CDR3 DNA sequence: TGTGCCAGCAGTTTCCAGGACTTAACTGAAGCTTTCTTT. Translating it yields CASSFQDLTEAFF.

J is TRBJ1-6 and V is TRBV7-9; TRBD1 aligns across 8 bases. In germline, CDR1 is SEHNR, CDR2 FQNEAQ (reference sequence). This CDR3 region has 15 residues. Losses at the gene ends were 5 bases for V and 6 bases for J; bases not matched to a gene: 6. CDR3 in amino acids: CASSPVGQANSPLHF. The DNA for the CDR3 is TGTGCCAGCAGCCCCGTGGGACAGGCTAATTCACCCCTCCACTTT.

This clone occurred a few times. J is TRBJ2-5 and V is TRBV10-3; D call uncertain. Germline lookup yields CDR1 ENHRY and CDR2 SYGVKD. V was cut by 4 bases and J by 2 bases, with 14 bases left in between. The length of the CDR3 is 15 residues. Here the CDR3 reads CAISGSNREQETQYF. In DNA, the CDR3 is TGTGCCATCAGTGGCTCCAACAGAGAACAAGAGACCCAGTACTTC.

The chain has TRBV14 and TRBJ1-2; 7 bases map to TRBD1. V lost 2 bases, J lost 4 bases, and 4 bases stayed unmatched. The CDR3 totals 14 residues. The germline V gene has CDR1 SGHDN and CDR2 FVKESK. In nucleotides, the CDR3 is TGTGCCAGCAGCCAAAGGGCAGGGGGCTATGGCTACACCTTC. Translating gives CASSQRAGGYGYTF.

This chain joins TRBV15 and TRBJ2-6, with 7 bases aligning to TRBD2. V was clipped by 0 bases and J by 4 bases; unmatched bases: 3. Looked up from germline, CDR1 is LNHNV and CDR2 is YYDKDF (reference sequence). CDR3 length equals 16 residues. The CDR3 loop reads CATSREGGEGANVLTF. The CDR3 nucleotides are TGTGCCACCAGCAGAGAGGGGGGGGAGGGGGCCAACGTCCTGACTTTC. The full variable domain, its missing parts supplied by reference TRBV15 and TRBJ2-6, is DAMVIQNPRYQVTQFGKPVTLSCSQTLNHNVMYWYQQKSSQAPKLLFHYYDKDFNNEADTPDNFQSRRPNTSFCFLDIRSPGLGDTAMYLCATSREGGEGANVLTFGAGSRLTVL.

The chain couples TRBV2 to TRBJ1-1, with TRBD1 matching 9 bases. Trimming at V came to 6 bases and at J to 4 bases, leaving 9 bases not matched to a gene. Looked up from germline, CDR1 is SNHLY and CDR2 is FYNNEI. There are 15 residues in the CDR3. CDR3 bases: TGTGCCAGCAGAGATACAGGGGGCGGGGGCACTGAAGCTTTCTTT. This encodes CASRDTGGGGTEAFF. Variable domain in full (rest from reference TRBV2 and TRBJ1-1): EPEVTQTPSHQVTQMGQEVILRCVPISNHLYFYWYRQILGQKVEFLVSFYNNEISEKSEIFDDQFSVERPDGSNFTLKIRSTKLEDSAMYFCASRDTGGGGTEAFFGQGTRLTVV.

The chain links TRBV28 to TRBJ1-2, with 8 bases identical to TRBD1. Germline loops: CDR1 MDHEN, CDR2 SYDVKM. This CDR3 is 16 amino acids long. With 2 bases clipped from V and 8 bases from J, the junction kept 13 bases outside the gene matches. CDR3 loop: CASSLPHPGQARGYTF. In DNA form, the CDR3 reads TGTGCCAGCAGTTTACCACACCCGGGACAGGCAAGGGGCTACACCTTC.

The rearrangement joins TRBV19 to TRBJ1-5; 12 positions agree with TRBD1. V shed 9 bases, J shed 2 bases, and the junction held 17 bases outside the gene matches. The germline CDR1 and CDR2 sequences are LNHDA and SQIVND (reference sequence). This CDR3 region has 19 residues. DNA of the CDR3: TGTGCCAGCCGCAACCCGGGACAGGGGGCCAGGCACGGCAATCAGCCCCAGCATTTT. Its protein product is CASRNPGQGARHGNQPQHF.

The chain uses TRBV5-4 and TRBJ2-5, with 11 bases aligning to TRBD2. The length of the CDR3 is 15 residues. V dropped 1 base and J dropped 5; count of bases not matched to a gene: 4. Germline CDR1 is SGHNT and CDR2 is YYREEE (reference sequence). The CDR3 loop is CASSLTGTSGETQYF. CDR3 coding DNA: TGTGCCAGCAGCTTGACTGGGACTAGCGGTGAGACCCAGTACTTC.

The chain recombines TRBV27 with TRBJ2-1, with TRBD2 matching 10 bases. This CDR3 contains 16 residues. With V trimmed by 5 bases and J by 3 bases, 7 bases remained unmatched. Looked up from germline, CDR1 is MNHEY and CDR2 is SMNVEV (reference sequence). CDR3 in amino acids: CASSALAGEGYNEQFF. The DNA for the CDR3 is TGTGCCAGCAGTGCCCTAGCGGGAGAAGGCTACAATGAGCAGTTCTTC.

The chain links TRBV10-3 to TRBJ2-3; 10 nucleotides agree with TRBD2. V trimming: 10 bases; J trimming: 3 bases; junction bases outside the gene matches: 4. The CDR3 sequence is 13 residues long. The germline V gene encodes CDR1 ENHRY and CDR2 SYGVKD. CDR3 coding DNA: TGTGCCACCCAGCGGGAGGGGACAGATACGCAGTATTTT. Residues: CATQREGTDTQYF.

Here the CDR3 reads CASSSMDSSNEKLFF. CDR3 bases: TGTGCCAGCTCGTCGATGGACAGCAGTAATGAAAAACTGTTTTTT. The rearrangement joins TRBV18 to TRBJ1-4; perhaps TRBD1 as D (6 bases). V lost 6 bases, J lost 4 bases, and 15 bases lay in between. This CDR3 contains 15 residues. Germline CDR1 is KGHSH and CDR2 is LQKENI. The full variable domain, rest sourced from reference TRBV18 and TRBJ1-4, is NAGVMQNPRHLVRRRGQEARLRCSPMKGHSHVYWYRQLPEEGLKFMVYLQKENIIDESGMPKERFSAEFPKEGPSILRIQQVVRGDSAAYFCASSSMDSSNEKLFFGSGTQLSVL.

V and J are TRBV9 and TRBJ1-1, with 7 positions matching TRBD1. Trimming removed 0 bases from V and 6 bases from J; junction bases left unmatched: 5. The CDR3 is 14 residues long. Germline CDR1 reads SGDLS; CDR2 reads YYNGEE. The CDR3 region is CASSVALGGPEAFF. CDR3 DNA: TGTGCCAGCAGCGTAGCTCTAGGGGGCCCTGAAGCTTTCTTT.

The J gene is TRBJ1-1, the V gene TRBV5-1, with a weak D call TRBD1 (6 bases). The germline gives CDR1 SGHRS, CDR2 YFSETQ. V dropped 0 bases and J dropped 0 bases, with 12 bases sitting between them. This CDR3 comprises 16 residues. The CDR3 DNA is TGCGCCAGCAGCTTGGAGGGGGTATCTATGAACACTGAAGCTTTCTTT. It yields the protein CASSLEGVSMNTEAFF.

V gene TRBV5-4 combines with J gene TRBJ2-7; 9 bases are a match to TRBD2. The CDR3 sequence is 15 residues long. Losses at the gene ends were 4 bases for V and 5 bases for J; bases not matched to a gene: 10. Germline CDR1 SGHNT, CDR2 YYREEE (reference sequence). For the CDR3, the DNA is TGTGCCAGCAGCCGCCAGGGCGGGAGGGCCCACGAGCAGTACTTC. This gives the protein CASSRQGGRAHEQYF.

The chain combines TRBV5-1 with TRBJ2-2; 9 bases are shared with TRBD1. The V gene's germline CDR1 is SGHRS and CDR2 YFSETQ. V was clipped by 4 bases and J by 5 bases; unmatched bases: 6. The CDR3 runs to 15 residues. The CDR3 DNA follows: TGCGCCAGCAGCCTTGACAGGGGGATAACCGGGGAGCTGTTTTTT. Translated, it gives CASSLDRGITGELFF.

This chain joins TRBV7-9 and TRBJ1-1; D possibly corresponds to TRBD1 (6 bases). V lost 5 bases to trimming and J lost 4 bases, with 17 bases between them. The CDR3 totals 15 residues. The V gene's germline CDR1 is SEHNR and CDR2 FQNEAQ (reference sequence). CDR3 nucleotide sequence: TGTGCCAGCAGCCCTAGGGGGTCAGTTTTCACTGAAGCTTTCTTT. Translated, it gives CASSPRGSVFTEAFF.

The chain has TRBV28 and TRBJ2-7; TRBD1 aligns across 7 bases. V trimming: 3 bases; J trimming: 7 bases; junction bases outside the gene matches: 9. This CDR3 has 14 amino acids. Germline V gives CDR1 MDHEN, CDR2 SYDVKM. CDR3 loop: CASSLPGTAPEQYF. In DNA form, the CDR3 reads TGTGCCAGCAGTTTGCCTGGGACAGCACCTGAGCAGTACTTC.

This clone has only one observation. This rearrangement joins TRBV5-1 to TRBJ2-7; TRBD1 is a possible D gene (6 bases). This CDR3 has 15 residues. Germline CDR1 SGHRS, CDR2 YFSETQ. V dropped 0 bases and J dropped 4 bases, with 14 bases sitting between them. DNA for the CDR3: TGCGCCAGCAGCTTGGCCTCAGGGGCAGGGTACGAGCAGTACTTC. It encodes CASSLASGAGYEQYF.

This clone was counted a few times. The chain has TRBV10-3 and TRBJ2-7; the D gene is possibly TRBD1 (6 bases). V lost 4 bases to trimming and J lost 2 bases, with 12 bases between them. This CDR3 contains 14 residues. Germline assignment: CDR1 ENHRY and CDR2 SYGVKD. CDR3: CAISGSRGAYEQYF. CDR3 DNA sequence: TGTGCCATCAGTGGATCCAGGGGAGCCTACGAGCAGTACTTC.

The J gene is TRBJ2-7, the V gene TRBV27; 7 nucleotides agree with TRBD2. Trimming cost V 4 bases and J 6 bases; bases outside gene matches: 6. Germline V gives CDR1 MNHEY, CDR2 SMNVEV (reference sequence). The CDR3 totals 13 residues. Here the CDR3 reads CASSSPGGLEQYF. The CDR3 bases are TGTGCCAGCAGTTCCCCGGGAGGCCTCGAGCAGTACTTC.

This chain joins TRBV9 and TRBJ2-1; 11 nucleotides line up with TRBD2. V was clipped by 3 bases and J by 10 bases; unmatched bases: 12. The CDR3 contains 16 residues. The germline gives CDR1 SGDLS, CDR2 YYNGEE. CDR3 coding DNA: TGTGCCAGCAGCGCCTCCGGGACTAGCGGTCTTTGGGAGCAGTTCTTC. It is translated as CASSASGTSGLWEQFF. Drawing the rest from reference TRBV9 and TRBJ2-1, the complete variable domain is DSGVTQTPKHLITATGQRVTLRCSPRSGDLSVYWYQQSLDQGLQFLIQYYNGEERAKGNILERFSAQQFPDLHSELNLSSLELGDSALYFCASSASGTSGLWEQFFGPGTRLTVL.

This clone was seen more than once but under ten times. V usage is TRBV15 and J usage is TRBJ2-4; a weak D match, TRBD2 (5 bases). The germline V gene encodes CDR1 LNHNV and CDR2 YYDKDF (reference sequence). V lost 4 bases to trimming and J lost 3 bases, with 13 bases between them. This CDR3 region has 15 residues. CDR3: CATSTTRGSKNIQYF. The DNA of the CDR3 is TGTGCCACCAGCACCACCCGGGGAAGCAAAAACATTCAGTACTTC.

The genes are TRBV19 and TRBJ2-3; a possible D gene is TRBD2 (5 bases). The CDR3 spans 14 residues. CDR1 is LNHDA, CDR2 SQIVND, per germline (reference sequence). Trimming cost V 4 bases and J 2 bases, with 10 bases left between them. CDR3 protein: CASSTGIHTDTQYF. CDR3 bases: TGTGCCAGTAGTACCGGGATCCACACAGATACGCAGTATTTT.

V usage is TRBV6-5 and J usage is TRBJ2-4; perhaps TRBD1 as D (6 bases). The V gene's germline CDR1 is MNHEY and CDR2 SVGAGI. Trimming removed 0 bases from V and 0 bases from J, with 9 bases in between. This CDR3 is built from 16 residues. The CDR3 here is CASSYSTGVAKNIQYF. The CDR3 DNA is TGTGCCAGCAGTTACTCGACAGGCGTAGCCAAAAACATTCAGTACTTC.

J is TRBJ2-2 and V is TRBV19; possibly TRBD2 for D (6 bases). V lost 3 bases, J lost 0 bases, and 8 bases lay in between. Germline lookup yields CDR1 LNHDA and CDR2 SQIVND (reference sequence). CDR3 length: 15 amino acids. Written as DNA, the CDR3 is TGTGCCAGTAGTATGTTAGCGGCGAACACCGGGGAGCTGTTTTTT. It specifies CASSMLAANTGELFF.